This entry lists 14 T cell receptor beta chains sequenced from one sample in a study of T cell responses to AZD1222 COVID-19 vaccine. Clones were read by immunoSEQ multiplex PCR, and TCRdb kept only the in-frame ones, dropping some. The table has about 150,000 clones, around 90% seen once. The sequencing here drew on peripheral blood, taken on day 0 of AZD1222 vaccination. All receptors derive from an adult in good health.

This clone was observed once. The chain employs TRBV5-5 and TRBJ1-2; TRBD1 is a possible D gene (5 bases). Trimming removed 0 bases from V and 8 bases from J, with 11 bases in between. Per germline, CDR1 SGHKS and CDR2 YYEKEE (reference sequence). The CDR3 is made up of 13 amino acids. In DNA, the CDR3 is TGTGCCAGCAGCTTGGAGGGGCCGGAGGGCTACACCTTC. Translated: CASSLEGPEGYTF.

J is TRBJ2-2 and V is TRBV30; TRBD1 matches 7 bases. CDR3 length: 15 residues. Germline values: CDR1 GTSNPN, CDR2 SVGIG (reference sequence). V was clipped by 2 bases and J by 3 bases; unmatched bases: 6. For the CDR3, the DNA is TGTGCCTGGAGTCACAGGGGCCGGGACACCGGGGAGCTGTTTTTT. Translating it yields CAWSHRGRDTGELFF.

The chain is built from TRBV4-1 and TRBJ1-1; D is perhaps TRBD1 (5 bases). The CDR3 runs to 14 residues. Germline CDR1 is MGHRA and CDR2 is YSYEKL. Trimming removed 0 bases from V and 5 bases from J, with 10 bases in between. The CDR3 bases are TGCGCCAGCAGCCAAGAGCAGGGATCGACTGAAGCTTTCTTT. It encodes CASSQEQGSTEAFF.

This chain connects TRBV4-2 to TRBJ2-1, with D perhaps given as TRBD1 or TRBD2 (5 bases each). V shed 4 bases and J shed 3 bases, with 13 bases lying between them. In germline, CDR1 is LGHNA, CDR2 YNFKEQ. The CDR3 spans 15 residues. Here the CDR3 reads CASSPSRDLYNEQFF. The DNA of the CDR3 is TGTGCCAGCAGCCCCTCCAGGGACCTCTACAATGAGCAGTTCTTC.

The DNA for the CDR3 is TGTGCCAGCAGCTCAGGGGACAGCCATCAGCCCCAGCATTTT. The encoded protein is CASSSGDSHQPQHF. This chain uses TRBV7-2 with TRBJ1-5; the match to TRBD1 covers 7 bases. Germline V lookup: CDR1 SGHTA, CDR2 FQGNSA. With 4 bases clipped from V and 5 bases from J, the junction kept 5 bases outside the gene matches. The CDR3 is 14 residues long.

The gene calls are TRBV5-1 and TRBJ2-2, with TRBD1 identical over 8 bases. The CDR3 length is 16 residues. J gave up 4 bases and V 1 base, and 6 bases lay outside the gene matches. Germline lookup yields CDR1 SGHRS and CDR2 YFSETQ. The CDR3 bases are TGCGCCAGCAGCTTGAAATCAGGGGGCATCACCGGGGAGCTGTTTTTT. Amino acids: CASSLKSGGITGELFF.

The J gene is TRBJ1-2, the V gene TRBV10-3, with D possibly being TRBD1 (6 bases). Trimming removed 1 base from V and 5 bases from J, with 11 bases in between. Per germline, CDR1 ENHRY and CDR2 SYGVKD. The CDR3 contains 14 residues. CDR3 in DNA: TGTGCCATCAGTGAGTTAGACAGGCTTTATGGCTACACCTTC. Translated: CAISELDRLYGYTF.

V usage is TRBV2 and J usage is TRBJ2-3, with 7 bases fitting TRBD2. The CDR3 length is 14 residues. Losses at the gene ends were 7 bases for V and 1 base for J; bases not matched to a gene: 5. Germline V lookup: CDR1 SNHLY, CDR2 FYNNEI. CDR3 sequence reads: CASKTLAGTDTQYF. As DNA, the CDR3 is TGTGCCAGCAAAACCCTAGCGGGCACAGATACGCAGTATTTT.

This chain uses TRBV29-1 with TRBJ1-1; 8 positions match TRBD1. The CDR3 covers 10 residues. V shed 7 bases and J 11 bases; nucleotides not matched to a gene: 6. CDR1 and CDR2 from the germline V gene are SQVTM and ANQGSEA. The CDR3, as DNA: TGCAGCGGTGACAGGGGAGAGGCTTTCTTT. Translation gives CSGDRGEAFF.

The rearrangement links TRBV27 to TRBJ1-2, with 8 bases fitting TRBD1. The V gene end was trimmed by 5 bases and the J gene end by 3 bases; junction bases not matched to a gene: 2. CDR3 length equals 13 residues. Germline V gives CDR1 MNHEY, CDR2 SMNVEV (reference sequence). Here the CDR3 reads CASSETGDYGYTF. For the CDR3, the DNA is TGTGCCAGCAGTGAGACAGGGGACTATGGCTACACCTTC.

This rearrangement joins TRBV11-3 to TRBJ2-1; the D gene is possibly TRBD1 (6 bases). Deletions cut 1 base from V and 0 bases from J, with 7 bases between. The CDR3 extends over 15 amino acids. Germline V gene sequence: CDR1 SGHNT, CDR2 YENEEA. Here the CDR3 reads CASSLVQGSYNEQFF. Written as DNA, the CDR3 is TGTGCCAGCAGCTTAGTACAGGGCTCCTACAATGAGCAGTTCTTC.

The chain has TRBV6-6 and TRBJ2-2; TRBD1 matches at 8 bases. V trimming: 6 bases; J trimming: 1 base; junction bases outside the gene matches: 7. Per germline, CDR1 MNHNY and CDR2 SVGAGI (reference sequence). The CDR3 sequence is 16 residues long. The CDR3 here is CASRHQGARNTGELFF. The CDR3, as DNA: TGTGCCAGCAGGCACCAGGGGGCGAGGAACACCGGGGAGCTGTTTTTT.

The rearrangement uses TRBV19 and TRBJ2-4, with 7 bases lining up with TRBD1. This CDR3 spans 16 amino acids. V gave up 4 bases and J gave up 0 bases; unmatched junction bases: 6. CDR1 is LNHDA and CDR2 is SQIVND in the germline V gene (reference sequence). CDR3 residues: CASSTGTALAKNIQYF. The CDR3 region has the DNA TGTGCCAGTAGTACCGGGACAGCACTAGCCAAAAACATTCAGTACTTC. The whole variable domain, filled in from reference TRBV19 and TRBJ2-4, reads DGGITQSPKYLFRKEGQNVTLSCEQNLNHDAMYWYRQDPGQGLRLIYYSQIVNDFQKGDIAEGYSVSREKKESFPLTVTSAQKNPTAFYLCASSTGTALAKNIQYFGAGTRLSVL.

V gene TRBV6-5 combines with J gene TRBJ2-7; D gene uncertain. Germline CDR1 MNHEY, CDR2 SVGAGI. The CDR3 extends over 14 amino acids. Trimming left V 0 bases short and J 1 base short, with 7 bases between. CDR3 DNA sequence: TGTGCCAGCAGTTACTCCGGCAAATCCTACGAGCAGTACTTC. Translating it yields CASSYSGKSYEQYF.